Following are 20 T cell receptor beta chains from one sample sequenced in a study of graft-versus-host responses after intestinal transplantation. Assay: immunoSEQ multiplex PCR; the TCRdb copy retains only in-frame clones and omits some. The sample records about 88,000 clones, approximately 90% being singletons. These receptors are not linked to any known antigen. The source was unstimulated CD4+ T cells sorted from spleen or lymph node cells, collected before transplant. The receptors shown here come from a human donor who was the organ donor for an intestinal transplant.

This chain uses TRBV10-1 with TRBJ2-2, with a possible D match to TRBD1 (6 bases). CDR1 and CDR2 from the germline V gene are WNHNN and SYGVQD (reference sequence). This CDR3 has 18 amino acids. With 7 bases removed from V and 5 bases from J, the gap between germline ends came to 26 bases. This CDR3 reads CASTQRTEWGPGTGELFF. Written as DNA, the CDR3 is TGCGCCAGCACACAACGGACAGAATGGGGGCCCGGAACCGGGGAGCTGTTTTTT.

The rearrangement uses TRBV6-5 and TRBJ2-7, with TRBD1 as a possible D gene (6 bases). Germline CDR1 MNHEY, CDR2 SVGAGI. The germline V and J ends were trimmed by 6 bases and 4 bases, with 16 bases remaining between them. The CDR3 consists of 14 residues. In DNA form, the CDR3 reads TGTGCCAGCAGGTCTCACAGGGTAGGGTACGAGCAGTACTTC. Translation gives CASRSHRVGYEQYF.

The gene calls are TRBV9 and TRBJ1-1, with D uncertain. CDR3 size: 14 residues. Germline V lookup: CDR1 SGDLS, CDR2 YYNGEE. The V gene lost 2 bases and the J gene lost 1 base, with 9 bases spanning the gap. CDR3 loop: CASSVSGRNTEAFF. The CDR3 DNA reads TGTGCCAGCAGCGTTTCGGGGAGGAACACTGAAGCTTTCTTT.

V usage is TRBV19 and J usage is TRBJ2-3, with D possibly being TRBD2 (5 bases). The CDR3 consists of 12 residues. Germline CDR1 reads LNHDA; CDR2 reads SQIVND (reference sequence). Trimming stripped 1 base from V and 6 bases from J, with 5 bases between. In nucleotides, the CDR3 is TGTGCCAGTAGTATAGGAGGGGATACGCAGTATTTT. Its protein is CASSIGGDTQYF.

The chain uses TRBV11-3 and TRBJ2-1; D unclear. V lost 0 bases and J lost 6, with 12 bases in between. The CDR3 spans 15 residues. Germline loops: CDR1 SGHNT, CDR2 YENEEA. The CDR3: CASSLEESRTNEQFF. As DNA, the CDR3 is TGTGCCAGCAGCTTAGAGGAGTCTAGAACCAATGAGCAGTTCTTC.

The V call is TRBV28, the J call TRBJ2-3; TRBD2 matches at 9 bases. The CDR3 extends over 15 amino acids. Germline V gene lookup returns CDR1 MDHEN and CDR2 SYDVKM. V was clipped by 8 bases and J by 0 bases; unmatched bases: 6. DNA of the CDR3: TGTGCCAGCCTTCCTAGCGGGGATAGCACAGATACGCAGTATTTT. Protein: CASLPSGDSTDTQYF.

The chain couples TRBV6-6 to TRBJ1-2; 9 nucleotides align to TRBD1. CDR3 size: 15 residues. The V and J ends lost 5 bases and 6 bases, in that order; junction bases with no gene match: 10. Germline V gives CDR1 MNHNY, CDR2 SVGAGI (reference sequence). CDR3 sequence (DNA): TGTGCCAGCAGTAACCCGGGACAGGGTCTTCATGGCTACACCTTC. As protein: CASSNPGQGLHGYTF.

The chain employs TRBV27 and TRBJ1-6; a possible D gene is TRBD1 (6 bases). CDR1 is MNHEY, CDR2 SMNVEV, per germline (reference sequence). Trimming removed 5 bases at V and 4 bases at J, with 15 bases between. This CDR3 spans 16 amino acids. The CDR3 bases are TGTGCCAGCAGTCTGGGGACAAATAATTATAATTCACCCCTCCACTTT. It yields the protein CASSLGTNNYNSPLHF.

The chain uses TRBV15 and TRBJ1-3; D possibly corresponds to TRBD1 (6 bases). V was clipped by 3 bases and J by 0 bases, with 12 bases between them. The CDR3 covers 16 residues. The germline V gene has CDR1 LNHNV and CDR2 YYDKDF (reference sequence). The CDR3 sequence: CATSSGRDTSGNTIYF. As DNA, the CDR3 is TGTGCCACCAGCAGCGGAAGGGACACCTCTGGAAACACCATATATTTT.

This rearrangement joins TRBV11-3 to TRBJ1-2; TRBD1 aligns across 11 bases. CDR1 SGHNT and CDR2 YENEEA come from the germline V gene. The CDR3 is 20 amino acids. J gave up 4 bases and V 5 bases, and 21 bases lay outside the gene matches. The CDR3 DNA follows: TGTGCCAGCAGCCGGTGGACAGGGGGCTTTGCCCACATCCACGGCTATGGCTACACCTTC. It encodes CASSRWTGGFAHIHGYGYTF.

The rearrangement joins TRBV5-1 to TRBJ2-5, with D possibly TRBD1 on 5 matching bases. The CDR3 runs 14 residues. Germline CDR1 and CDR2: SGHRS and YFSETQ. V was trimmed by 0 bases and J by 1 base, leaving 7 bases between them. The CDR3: CASSLGQLQETQYF. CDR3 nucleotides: TGCGCCAGCAGCTTGGGACAGCTCCAAGAGACCCAGTACTTC.

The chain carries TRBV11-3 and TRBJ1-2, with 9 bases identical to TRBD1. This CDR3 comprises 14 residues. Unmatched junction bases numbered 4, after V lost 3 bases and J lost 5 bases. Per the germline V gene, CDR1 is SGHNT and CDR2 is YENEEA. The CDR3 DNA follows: TGTGCCAGCAGCTTGGACAGGGGTAATTATGGCTACACCTTC. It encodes CASSLDRGNYGYTF.

As DNA, the CDR3 is TGCAGCGGATCTAGGGGTTACGAGCAGTACTTC. This gives the protein CSGSRGYEQYF. The chain joins TRBV29-1 to TRBJ2-7; D is possibly TRBD1 (5 bases). Trimming cost V 7 bases and J 4 bases, with 11 bases left between them. Germline values: CDR1 SQVTM, CDR2 ANQGSEA. CDR3 length: 11 amino acids.

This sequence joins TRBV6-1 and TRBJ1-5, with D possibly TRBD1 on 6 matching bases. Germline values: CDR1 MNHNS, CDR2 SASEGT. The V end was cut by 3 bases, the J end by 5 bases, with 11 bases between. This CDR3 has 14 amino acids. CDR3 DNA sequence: TGTGCCAGCAGTGACCCCAGGACAGATCAGCCCCAGCATTTT. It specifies CASSDPRTDQPQHF.

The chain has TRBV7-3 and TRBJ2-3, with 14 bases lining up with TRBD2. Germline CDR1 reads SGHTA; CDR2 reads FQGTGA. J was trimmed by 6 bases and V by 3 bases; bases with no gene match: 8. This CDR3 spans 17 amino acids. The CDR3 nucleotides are TGTGCCAGCAGCTTTCTGACTAGCGGGAGGGCCACCGATACGCAGTATTTT. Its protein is CASSFLTSGRATDTQYF.

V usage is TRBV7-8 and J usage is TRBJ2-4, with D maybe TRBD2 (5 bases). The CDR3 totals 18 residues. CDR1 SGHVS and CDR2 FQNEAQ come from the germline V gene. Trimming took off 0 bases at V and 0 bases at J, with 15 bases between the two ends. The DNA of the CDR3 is TGTGCCAGCAGCTTAGCGAGGCTAGCCCCGCTAGCCAAAAACATTCAGTACTTC. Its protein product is CASSLARLAPLAKNIQYF.

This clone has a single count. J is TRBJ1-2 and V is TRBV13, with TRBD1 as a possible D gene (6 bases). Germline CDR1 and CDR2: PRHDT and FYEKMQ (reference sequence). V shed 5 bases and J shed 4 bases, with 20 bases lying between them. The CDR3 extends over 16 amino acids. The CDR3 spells CASSQAPRTAGYGYTF. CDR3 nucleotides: TGTGCCAGCAGCCAAGCGCCCCGGACAGCAGGCTATGGCTACACCTTC.

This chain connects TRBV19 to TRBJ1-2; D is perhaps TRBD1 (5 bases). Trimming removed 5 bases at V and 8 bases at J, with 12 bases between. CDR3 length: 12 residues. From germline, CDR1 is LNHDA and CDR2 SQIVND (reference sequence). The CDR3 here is CASSVRDSGYTF. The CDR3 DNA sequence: TGTGCCAGTAGTGTCAGGGATAGCGGCTACACCTTC.

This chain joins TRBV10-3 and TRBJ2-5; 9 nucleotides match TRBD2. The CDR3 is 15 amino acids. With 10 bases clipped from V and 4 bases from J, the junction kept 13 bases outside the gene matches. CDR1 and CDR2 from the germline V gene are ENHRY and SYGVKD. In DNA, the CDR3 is TGTGCCACGGGGGAGCGTTCTAGCGGGATAGAGACCCAGTACTTC. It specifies CATGERSSGIETQYF.

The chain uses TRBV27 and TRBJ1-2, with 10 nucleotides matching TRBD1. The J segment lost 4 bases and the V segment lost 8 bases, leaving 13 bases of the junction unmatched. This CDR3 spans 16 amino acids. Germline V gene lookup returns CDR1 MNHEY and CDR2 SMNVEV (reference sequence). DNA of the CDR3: TGTGCCAGCGCAAGGTCCCTGACAGGGGGCAGCTATGGCTACACCTTC. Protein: CASARSLTGGSYGYTF.